Described below is a single TCR beta chain sequence and its context. Its binding antigen is unknown. An end of the junction does not agree with germline; a read error may underlie this. The germline V gene (reference sequence) provides CDR1 SSHAT and CDR2 FNYEAQ. From its cysteine to its phenylalanine, the CDR3 spans 14 amino acids. The read is trimmed to its CDR3 DNA, 42 bases read in frame from base 1. Ophthalmopathy patients had moderately to severely active disease, Clinical Activity Score of at least 3, NOSPECS grade of at least 4, and disease duration under 3 months. Anyone with other autoimmune diseases, uncontrolled infections, pregnancy or lactation was excluded from the study. Diagnosis was based on clinical symptoms, serum thyroxine, TRAb, thyroid ultrasound and orbital computed tomography. PBMCs were isolated from about 9.1 ml of fresh peripheral blood by Ficoll-Paque density gradient centrifugation. Total RNA was extracted with Trizol reagent and quality-checked on an Agilent 2100 Bioanalyzer.

For repertoire sequencing, TCR beta CDR3 regions were amplified from RNA transcripts. A first-round RT-PCR used HTBI primers with the Qiagen OneStep RT-PCR kit, followed by a second-round multiplex PCR, size selection and purification. Sequencing of the libraries was carried out on an Illumina HiSeq2000 in paired-end mode with 100 bp reads. In the source study's methods: SOAPnuke was used for read processing, and reads with adapters, uncalled bases, a mean Phred below 15, or no exact constant-primer or identifier match were discarded. COPE v1.2.5 was used to merge the high-quality paired reads. Each unique nucleotide sequence was defined as a clonotype, and clonotypes were aligned to IMGT TRB V, D and J references with MiTCR v1.1. Analysis was restricted to V-J combinations with a frequency above 0.0001, which covered about 99% of repertoires. For each V-J combination, a TCR clonal expansion and chaos score was defined as F50 clonal expansion divided by the chaos observed in the TCRdist matrix. Welch's t-statistics and random forest were used to reduce the features to about a dozen V-J combinations, which were then used as input to a naive Bayes classifier. The similarity between thyroid and blood repertoires was quantified using the Morisita-Horn index. In TCRdb, the public reads were trimmed at Q25 with fastp and aligned with MiXCR, with productive beta chains retained. Under each unique CDR3 protein, matching rows form one entry showing the most common genes and DNA. The V and J calls, along with clone size, are taken from TCRdb and not from the paper's own processing. The sample table contains about 230,000 distinct CDR3 sequences; only one count was recorded for around 50% of them. The ten most abundant clones make up about half of the sample.

The source of the sample is a study of Graves' ophthalmopathy and Graves' hyperthyroidism (dated by TCRdb to 2017 to 2018). In the study overall: Peripheral blood was collected at initial diagnosis, before any treatment. The study used signatures of the TCR beta repertoire to tell Graves' ophthalmopathy apart from Graves' hyperthyroidism and to predict which patients would progress to ophthalmopathy. In total, around 130 blood samples were TCR-sequenced: roughly 45 ophthalmopathy, roughly 80 hyperthyroidism and approximately 17 hyperthyroidism-to-ophthalmopathy patients. To explore V-J signatures distinguishing ophthalmopathy from hyperthyroidism, a discovery set of around 100 patients (roughly 44 ophthalmopathy, 55 to 60 stable hyperthyroidism) was enrolled. An independent validation cohort was composed of roughly 19 hyperthyroidism patients and around 16 patients who later progressed from hyperthyroidism to ophthalmopathy. In five or six hyperthyroidism patients, T-cell repertoires of thyroid tissue and blood were compared. Following sampling, methimazole starting at 30 mg daily was administered to hyperthyroidism patients, and high-dose intravenous methylprednisolone was administered to ophthalmopathy patients. Findings and caveats that apply to the study as a whole: No statistical method was used to predetermine the sample size, and group allocation was not hidden from the investigators. Most of the expanded thyroid clonotypes with a frequency above 0.001 were also detected in blood, and it was suggested that the thyroid immune response may be reflected by blood repertoires. In cross-validation, the 13-signature model distinguished ophthalmopathy from stable hyperthyroidism with about 88% sensitivity and roughly 81% specificity, and in the test set the corresponding values were roughly 80% and 76%. In validation, the model predicted ophthalmopathy progression with 55% to 71% sensitivity and 72% to 80% specificity; fewer than 15 predicted patients were CT-confirmed with GO in a median of about 6.1 months.

The sample was peripheral blood. The receptor was derived from an adult man with Graves' ophthalmopathy. The chain employs TRBV7-7 and TRBJ2-1; 7 junctional bases match TRBD2. For the CDR3, the sequence is CASSFGAGSDEQFF. The DNA sequence is TGTGCTAGCAGCTTTGGAGCGGGGTCGGATGAGCAGTTCTTC.